Detailed here is one T cell receptor (beta chain). The data originate from a study of shared T cell receptors in the human thymus. Germline V gene lookup returns CDR1 MRHNA and CDR2 SNTAGT. This CDR3 spans 13 amino acids. V gave up 3 bases and J gave up 5 bases, with 11 bases separating them. Data came from immunoSEQ multiplex PCR; TCRdb stores just in-frame clones and leaves some out. The sample includes approximately 580,000 clones, 75% to 80% seen only once; the top ten take about 0.013%. This sample was also put to use in a study of human thymus T cells. That source adds: Thymus was obtained from resections taken during corrective heart surgery. Repertoires from thymus and blood appeared to show biased V and J gene usage. Related studies found that unrelated individuals share highly overlapping thymic repertoires.

The material sequenced was thymocytes. This receptor was taken from a boy under two years old with a congenital heart defect. This chain connects TRBV6-4 to TRBJ2-7; no definite D call. CDR3 loop: CASSEYGGNEQYF. As DNA, the CDR3 is TGTGCCAGCAGTGAGTACGGCGGCAACGAGCAGTACTTC.